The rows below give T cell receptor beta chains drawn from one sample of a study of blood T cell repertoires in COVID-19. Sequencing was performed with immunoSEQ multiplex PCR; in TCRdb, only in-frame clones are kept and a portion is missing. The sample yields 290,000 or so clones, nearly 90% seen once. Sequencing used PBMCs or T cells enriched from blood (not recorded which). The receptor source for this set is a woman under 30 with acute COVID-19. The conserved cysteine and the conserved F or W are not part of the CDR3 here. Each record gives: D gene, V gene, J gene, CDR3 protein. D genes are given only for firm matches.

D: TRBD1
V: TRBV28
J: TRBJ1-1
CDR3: ASRMTGGMNTEAF

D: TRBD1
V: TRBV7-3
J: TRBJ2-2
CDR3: ASSGPGQGLGNTGELF

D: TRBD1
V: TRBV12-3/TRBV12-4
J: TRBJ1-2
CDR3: ASYDRGNYGYT

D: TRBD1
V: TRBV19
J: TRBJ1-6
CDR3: ASSADRDVSPLH

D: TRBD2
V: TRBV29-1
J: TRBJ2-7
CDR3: SVDGLAGTLSYEQY

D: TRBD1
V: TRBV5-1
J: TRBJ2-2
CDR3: ASSRGQGATGELF

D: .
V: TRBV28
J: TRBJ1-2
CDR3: ASSGIPLSHGYT

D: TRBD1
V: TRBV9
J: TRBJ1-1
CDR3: ASGGTVNTEAF

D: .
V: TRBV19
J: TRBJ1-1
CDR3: ASTPVANTEAF

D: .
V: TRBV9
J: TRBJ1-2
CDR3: ASSVGGVGGGYT

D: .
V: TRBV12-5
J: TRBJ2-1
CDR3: ASGLGVFEQF

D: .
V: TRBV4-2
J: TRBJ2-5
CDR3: ASSRPTSGPQETQY

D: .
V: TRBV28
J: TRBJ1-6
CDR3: ASNHVQTSNSPLH

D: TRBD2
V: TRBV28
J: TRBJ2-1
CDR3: ASSRGEGLRGNEQF

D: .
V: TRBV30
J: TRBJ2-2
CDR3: AWTPGVGTGELF

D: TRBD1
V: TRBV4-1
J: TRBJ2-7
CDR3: ASSPGTGGSEQY